The sequence of this TCR beta chain was determined in a study of T cell responses to AZD1222 COVID-19 vaccine. About this clone itself: The antigen is not known.

Only in-frame clones appear in the TCRdb table, and some are missing; sequencing was by immunoSEQ multiplex PCR. This table holds about 60,000 clones, about 88% found once. CDR3 size: 16 residues. In germline, CDR1 is MNHEY, CDR2 SMNVEV (reference sequence). The junction had 7 bases not matched to a gene; V was cut back by 8 bases and J by 2 bases. Study-wide points: Spike was spanned by vaccine-associated CD4 TCRs, which were dominant at 160-218 and 743-854. The sample set comprised mostly white British donors with more females, and clonal diversity was possibly underestimated.

The material was peripheral blood, obtained 28 days after the second AZD1222 dose. This rearrangement joins TRBV27 to TRBJ2-6; 9 nucleotides agree with TRBD1. The clonotype comes from an adult who received the AZD1222 COVID-19 vaccine. Here the CDR3 DNA reads TGTGCCAGCCGAGGGACAGGGTTCCCTGGGGCCAACGTCCTGACTTTC. As protein: CASRGTGFPGANVLTF.